This record concerns one T cell receptor (beta chain) sequence. No antigen is known for it. The sample is drawn from a study of identical twins. General study results and limits: Abundant cord blood beta clonotypes carried fewer insertions; memory repertoires showed none. Conclusions were based on cross-sectional statistical analysis, without following the same donors. Twin-shared out-of-frame alpha sequences showed excess low generation probability.

TCRdb called the 5' RACE reads again in MiXCR, with one record for every CDR3 protein. Of approximately 670,000 distinct CDR3 sequences in the sample, 5.5% to 7.5% were seen once. The V end was cut by 7 bases, the J end by 5 bases, with 18 bases between. Germline CDR1 SEHNR, CDR2 FQNEAQ (reference sequence). The CDR3 totals 15 residues. The clonotype comes from a man aged 18 to 29 in good health. The V gene is TRBV7-9, the J gene TRBJ2-1; tentative D call: TRBD1 (6 bases). The source material was naive T cells sorted from blood. The CDR3 protein is CASKGLRGSDNEQFF. In DNA form, the CDR3 reads TGTGCCAGCAAGGGTTTGAGGGGGTCGGACAATGAGCAGTTCTTC.